The 14 T cell receptor beta chains below all came from one sample that was sequenced in a study of T cells after yellow fever vaccination. TCRdb itself ran the 5' RACE reads through MiXCR, one entry per CDR3 protein. Altogether roughly 320,000 distinct CDR3 sequences are present, about 11% being singletons, with the ten largest covering 3% to 3.5%. This material consisted of CD4+ T cells sorted from PBMCs, taken 45 days after the yellow fever booster vaccination. These receptors were obtained from a man between 18 and 35 years old who received the YFV17D yellow fever vaccine.

This clonotype was counted ten times or more. The gene calls are TRBV7-2 and TRBJ2-2; 8 bases align to TRBD1. Germline values: CDR1 SGHTA, CDR2 FQGNSA. The CDR3 is 17 residues long. Unmatched junction bases numbered 7, after V lost 1 base and J lost 3 bases. The DNA of the CDR3 is TGTGCCAGCAGCTTAGGGACAGGGAAACCGGACACCGGGGAGCTGTTTTTT. Encoded protein: CASSLGTGKPDTGELFF. The complete variable domain, with remaining parts taken from reference TRBV7-2 and TRBJ2-2, reads GAGVSQSPSNKVTEKGKDVELRCDPISGHTALYWYRQSLGQGLEFLIYFQGNSAPDKSGLPSDRFSAERTGGSVSTLTIQRTQQEDSAVYLCASSLGTGKPDTGELFFGEGSRLTVL.

Many counts were recorded for this clonotype. This chain connects TRBV18 to TRBJ1-1; D remains unclear. Germline CDR1 and CDR2: KGHSH and LQKENI. This CDR3 contains 13 residues. The V end lost 6 bases, the J end lost 8 bases, and 16 bases lay between the germline ends. The CDR3 loop reads CASSEVEREEAFF. Here the CDR3 DNA reads TGTGCCAGCTCGGAAGTGGAGAGGGAAGAAGCTTTCTTT. The full variable domain, rest sourced from reference TRBV18 and TRBJ1-1, is NAGVMQNPRHLVRRRGQEARLRCSPMKGHSHVYWYRQLPEEGLKFMVYLQKENIIDESGMPKERFSAEFPKEGPSILRIQQVVRGDSAAYFCASSEVEREEAFFGQGTRLTVV.

This clonotype was picked up many times. The chain carries TRBV29-1 and TRBJ2-5; the D is unclear. The CDR3 totals 11 residues. Per germline, CDR1 SQVTM and CDR2 ANQGSEA. Trimming removed 4 bases from V and 2 bases from J, with 5 bases in between. The CDR3 sequence: CSVVPQETQYF. CDR3 nucleotide sequence: TGCAGCGTTGTCCCGCAAGAGACCCAGTACTTC.

This clonotype was detected only a few times. This chain connects TRBV7-2 to TRBJ2-1; 8 bases align to TRBD1. Trimming took 3 bases from V and 4 from J; bases not matched to a gene: 5. Germline CDR1 is SGHTA and CDR2 is FQGNSA. CDR3 length: 15 residues. The CDR3 here is CASSFAQGAYNEQFF. The CDR3 DNA reads as TGTGCCAGCAGCTTTGCTCAGGGGGCTTACAATGAGCAGTTCTTC.

In its sample, this clonotype was seen a few times. The gene calls are TRBV28 and TRBJ2-7; D might be TRBD1 or TRBD2, each matching 5 bases. This CDR3 comprises 14 residues. CDR1 is MDHEN, CDR2 SYDVKM, per germline. The V end lost 5 bases, the J end lost 3 bases, and 14 bases lay between the germline ends. CDR3: CASSRGRSYYEQYV. The CDR3 DNA sequence: TGTGCCAGCAGTCGGGGCAGATCTTACTACGAGCAGTACGTC.

The CDR3 sequence is CASSVTTGDGYTF. In DNA form, the CDR3 reads TGCGCCAGCAGCGTTACGACAGGGGATGGCTACACCTTC. The rearrangement links TRBV5-1 to TRBJ1-2; 8 nucleotides line up with TRBD1. The CDR3 is made up of 13 amino acids. V lost 4 bases and J lost 6; bases outside the gene matches: 5. CDR1 is SGHRS, CDR2 YFSETQ, per germline.

The CDR3 DNA follows: TGTGCCAGCAGCTCTAGAGGGACAGGGGAAGAGACCCAGTACTTC. Amino acid sequence: CASSSRGTGEETQYF. The chain combines TRBV3-1 with TRBJ2-5; 10 bases match TRBD1. Germline V CDR1 and CDR2: LGHDT, YNNKEL (reference sequence). The CDR3 is made up of 15 amino acids. V lost 5 bases and J lost 3; bases outside the gene matches: 6.

This clonotype came up a few times. This sequence joins TRBV6-5 and TRBJ1-1, with TRBD1 as a possible D gene (5 bases). V was cut by 6 bases and J by 5 bases, with 22 bases left in between. CDR1 and CDR2 (germline): MNHEY, SVGAGI. There are 16 residues in the CDR3. In DNA, the CDR3 is TGTGCCAGCAGCCAGGGTATGAGGCGGGGCGCGACTGAAGCTTTCTTT. Translation: CASSQGMRRGATEAFF.

The chain recombines TRBV20-1 with TRBJ1-3, with 7 positions matching TRBD1. Germline V gene lookup returns CDR1 DFQATT and CDR2 SNEGSKA (reference sequence). This CDR3 comprises 14 residues. Trimming cost V 2 bases and J 1 base; bases outside gene matches: 2. CDR3 in DNA: TGCAGTGCTAGAAAGACAGGGTCTGGAAACACCATATATTTT. It codes for CSARKTGSGNTIYF.

This clonotype showed up just a few times. The rearrangement uses TRBV9 and TRBJ2-2; tentatively, D is TRBD2 (6 bases). The germline V gene encodes CDR1 SGDLS and CDR2 YYNGEE. The length of the CDR3 is 15 residues. Trimming removed 3 bases at V and 4 bases at J, with 13 bases between. The CDR3 bases are TGTGCCAGCAGCGCCGGAGGGCGGGGCACCGGGGAGCTGTTTTTT. Translated, it gives CASSAGGRGTGELFF.

This clonotype was found a few times. The V and J genes are TRBV2 and TRBJ1-5; perhaps TRBD1 as D (6 bases). V was pared by 3 bases and J by 9 bases, with 12 bases between. The CDR3 covers 13 residues. Per the germline V gene, CDR1 is SNHLY and CDR2 is FYNNEI. The CDR3 DNA reads TGTGCCAGCAGTGAGGAACAGGGTACGCCCCAGCATTTT. Amino acids: CASSEEQGTPQHF.

This clonotype was seen ten or more times. The J gene is TRBJ2-5, the V gene TRBV5-1; D is undetermined. This CDR3 comprises 12 residues. The V end lost 5 bases, the J end lost 0 bases, and 5 bases lay between the germline ends. Germline V gene data show CDR1 as SGHRS and CDR2 as YFSETQ. The CDR3 bases are TGCGCCAGCAGTAGAAACCAAGAGACCCAGTACTTC. Translating gives CASSRNQETQYF.

This clonotype was recorded a few times. This rearrangement joins TRBV7-9 to TRBJ1-1; no firm D call. CDR1 and CDR2 from the germline V gene are SEHNR and FQNEAQ (reference sequence). V was pared by 8 bases and J by 3 bases, with 13 bases between. This CDR3 is 13 amino acids long. For the CDR3, the DNA is TGTGCCAGCCTGGCGCAAGCGGACACTGAAGCTTTCTTT. This translates into CASLAQADTEAFF.

The chain uses TRBV2 and TRBJ2-3; the match to TRBD2 covers 12 bases. This CDR3 has 17 residues. The J segment lost 0 bases and the V segment lost 6 bases, leaving 7 bases of the junction unmatched. The germline V gene has CDR1 SNHLY and CDR2 FYNNEI. CDR3 nucleotides: TGTGCCAGCAGCGTACCTAGCGGGGGGGGAAGCACAGATACGCAGTATTTT. It yields the protein CASSVPSGGGSTDTQYF.